The source of this T cell receptor beta chain is a study of read filtering for tumor transcriptome and immune sequencing. Study background: DNase treatment preceded whole-transcriptome library preparation.

This library used roughly 400 ng RNA and molecular barcoded adaptors spanning alpha/delta and beta/gamma chains. TCRdb processed the reads anew with MiXCR; each CDR3 protein has one entry. This table holds over 50,000 distinct CDR3 sequences, around 21% found once. On this clonotype itself: Just one base apart from a much larger clone, this may be a read error. The CDR3 end shows no conserved phenylalanine or tryptophan, and so a read error is likely.

Trimming pared 5 bases from V and 7 bases from J, leaving 11 bases between. Germline V gives CDR1 SEHNR, CDR2 FQNEAQ (reference sequence). CDR3 length equals 12 residues. The gene calls are TRBV7-9 and TRBJ1-2; a possible D gene is TRBD1 (5 bases). The TCR was taken from a donor over 35 with multiple myeloma. What was sequenced was a population of CD138-negative cells sorted from bone marrow. The CDR3 nucleotides read TGTGCCAGCAGCGGGGGTATCGGTGGCTACACCCTC. Amino acids: CASSGGIGGYTL.